A selection of T cell receptor beta chains follows, all from one sample in a study of cytomegalovirus exposure and HLA in healthy donors. TCRdb's table, derived via immunoSEQ multiplex PCR, lists solely in-frame clones and lacks some. The sample lists roughly 150,000 clones; around 84% were seen once. Sequencing was done on a sample of PBMCs. Every receptor here comes from a boy between 2 and 10 years old in good health and CMV-seronegative. Both conserved end residues are part of each CDR3. A D gene is named only where the DNA matches it firmly. Some rows mark clone size as missing; the rest say once, few, many or name a class of expanded clone.

v_gene	abundance	j_gene	d_gene	CDR3nt	CDR3aa
TRBV30	once	TRBJ1-1	TRBD1	TGTGCCTGGAGGTGGGACAGCCTTATGAACACTGAAGCTTTCTTT	CAWRWDSLMNTEAFF
TRBV4-1	.	TRBJ2-5	.	TGCGCCAGCAGCCAGACACTAGAGGAAGGGACCCAGTACTTC	CASSQTLEEGTQYF
TRBV28	.	TRBJ1-1	.	TGTGCCAGCAGTTTTTACGGTGAAGCTTTCTTT	CASSFYGEAFF
TRBV18	.	TRBJ1-2	.	TGTGCCAGCTCAACGGTGAACTATGGCTACACCTTC	CASSTVNYGYTF
TRBV6-5	.	TRBJ1-1	.	TGTGCCAGCAGTTACGAGGTCCGGAGCACTGAAGCTTTCTTT	CASSYEVRSTEAFF
TRBV6-6	.	TRBJ1-3	.	TGTGCCAGCAGATCGGATTATGGGGCGCGGGGAAACACCATATATTTT	CASRSDYGARGNTIYF
TRBV18	.	TRBJ1-4	.	TGTGCCAGCTCACCACCAGGGGAAGAAAAACTGTTTTTT	CASSPPGEEKLFF
TRBV5-1	.	TRBJ2-7	.	TGCGCCAGCAGCCCCCCGGGACTTGACTACGAGCAGTACTTC	CASSPPGLDYEQYF
TRBV18	few	TRBJ1-3	TRBD1	TGTGCCAGCTCAACGGACAGGCCAAGACTCGGGCGCTCTGGAAACACCATATATTTT	CASSTDRPRLGRSGNTIYF
TRBV5-8	.	TRBJ2-3	TRBD1	TGTGCCAGCAGCGCTGACAGGGAAGATACGCAGTATTTT	CASSADREDTQYF
TRBV10-3	.	TRBJ1-3	.	TGTGCCATCAGTGGGTCTTTAACTACCGCTTTTGGAAACACCATATATTTT	CAISGSLTTAFGNTIYF
TRBV9	.	TRBJ2-5	TRBD2	TGTGCCAGCAGCGTAGGGCGGCTAGCGGGGCTACAAGAGACCCAGTACTTC	CASSVGRLAGLQETQYF
TRBV2	.	TRBJ2-2	TRBD2	TGTGCCAGCAGTGGACTAGCGGGAGGCTTCGCCGGGGAGCTGTTTTTT	CASSGLAGGFAGELFF
TRBV28	.	TRBJ1-2	.	TGTGCCAGCAGTTTTCGTCAGGGAAGGAGAGGCTACACCTTC	CASSFRQGRRGYTF
TRBV18	.	TRBJ1-1	TRBD1	TGTGCCAGCTCACCGGACAGGGGAAACACTGAAGCTTTCTTT	CASSPDRGNTEAFF
TRBV6-1	.	TRBJ1-1	.	TGTGCCAGCAAGGAGGGGTATATTGGGAGTGAAGCTTTCTTT	CASKEGYIGSEAFF
TRBV28	.	TRBJ1-1	TRBD1	TGTGCCAGCAGTGCCGGGACAGGGGTGAGCACTGAAGCTTTCTTT	CASSAGTGVSTEAFF
TRBV7-9	.	TRBJ2-4	.	TGTTCCAGCAGCTCGGACATTCAGTACTTC	CSSSSDIQYF
TRBV28	.	TRBJ2-3	TRBD1	TGTGCCAGCAGTCCGCGGACAGGGATGGTCACAGATACGCAGTATTTT	CASSPRTGMVTDTQYF
TRBV6-1	.	TRBJ2-2	.	TGTGCCAGCATCGGGGGAGCTAACACCGGGGAGCTGTTTTTT	CASIGGANTGELFF
TRBV28	.	TRBJ2-2	.	TGTGCCAGCAGTTTCGCACGCATGTGGGCAGATAACACCGGGGAGCTGTTTTTT	CASSFARMWADNTGELFF
TRBV2	.	TRBJ1-6	.	TGTGCCAGCTACACCACAGGGAATTCACCCCTCCACTTT	CASYTTGNSPLHF
TRBV2	.	TRBJ1-4	.	TGTGCCAGCAGTGAGTTACAGGGAACTGAAAAACTGTTTTTT	CASSELQGTEKLFF
TRBV9	.	TRBJ1-2	.	TGTGCCAGCAGCAATTTCCCGCGAAGTAGTAACTATGGCTACACCTTC	CASSNFPRSSNYGYTF
TRBV9	.	TRBJ2-5	TRBD2	TGTGCCAGCAGCGTAGCTAGCGGGAGGGGAGAGACCCAGTACTTC	CASSVASGRGETQYF
TRBV6-1	.	TRBJ1-1	.	TGTGCCAGCAGTGAAGCGCTTCGGTCGCTTGAAGCTTTCTTT	CASSEALRSLEAFF
TRBV7-3	.	TRBJ1-1	.	TGTGCCAGCAGCCCGTTTGGGGCCACTGAAGCTTTCTTT	CASSPFGATEAFF
TRBV2	.	TRBJ1-2	.	TGTGCCAGCAGTGAATCTGTACTTGGCTACACCTTC	CASSESVLGYTF
TRBV4-2	once	TRBJ2-2	.	TGTGCCAGCAGCCTATTAGCGGTGGGAGGAGACACCGGGGAGCTGTTTTTT	CASSLLAVGGDTGELFF
TRBV10-3	.	TRBJ2-3	.	TGTGCCATCAGGGCCTCAGGGGCAGATACGCAGTATTTT	CAIRASGADTQYF
TRBV27	.	TRBJ2-1	.	TGTGCCAGCAGCCACGACCCCCGGGGTGAGCAGTTCTTC	CASSHDPRGEQFF
TRBV4-1	once	TRBJ1-1	.	TGCGCCAGCAGCCCTCAGGGGAAGACTGAAGCTTTCTTT	CASSPQGKTEAFF
TRBV5-1	.	TRBJ1-4	TRBD1	TGCGCCAGCAGCTTGGGGACAGGGAGAAATGAAAAACTGTTTTTT	CASSLGTGRNEKLFF
TRBV28	.	TRBJ1-2	.	TGTGCCAGCAGCATCACGGAGAACTATGGCTACACCTTC	CASSITENYGYTF
TRBV7-9	.	TRBJ2-7	.	TGTGCCAGCAGCTTAGATCCCCCAATCTCCTACGAGCAGTACTTC	CASSLDPPISYEQYF
TRBV6-5	.	TRBJ2-3	TRBD2	TGTGCCAGCAGTCTTAGCGGGGTAGGCACAGATACGCAGTATTTT	CASSLSGVGTDTQYF
TRBV6-1	.	TRBJ1-2	.	TGTGCCAGCAGGGTTCCGGGGGACTATGGCTACACCTTC	CASRVPGDYGYTF
TRBV2	.	TRBJ1-2	TRBD1	TGTGCCAGCAGTTTCACAGGGGAAGCCTATGGCTACACCTTC	CASSFTGEAYGYTF
TRBV5-5	.	TRBJ2-5	TRBD2	TGTGCCAGCAACCTGGGACTAGCGGGGGGACAAGAGACCCAGTACTTC	CASNLGLAGGQETQYF
TRBV10-2	once	TRBJ1-1	TRBD1	TGCGCCAGCAGTGATAGGAGGACAGGGTGGGACACTGAAGCTTTCTTT	CASSDRRTGWDTEAFF
TRBV29-1	.	TRBJ2-2	.	TGCAGCGTTGTTCAGTCAGGTCGAGACACCGGGGAGCTGTTTTTT	CSVVQSGRDTGELFF
TRBV4-1	.	TRBJ1-4	.	TGCGCCAGCAGCCAAGATTATACAGTAAATGAAAAACTGTTTTTT	CASSQDYTVNEKLFF
TRBV2	few	TRBJ1-4	.	TGTGCCAGCAGTGGTTTGGCGGGACGGGGTGAAAAACTGTTTTTT	CASSGLAGRGEKLFF
TRBV19	.	TRBJ1-1	TRBD1	TGTGCCAGTATCGAGGGACCGGGACAGGGGTTCACTGAAGCTTTCTTT	CASIEGPGQGFTEAFF
TRBV2	once	TRBJ2-7	.	TGTGCCAGCAGTGGTGGACAGTCCTACGAGCAGTACTTC	CASSGGQSYEQYF
TRBV9	.	TRBJ2-1	.	TGTGCCAGCAGCGCAGGATCCTACAATGAGCAGTTCTTC	CASSAGSYNEQFF
TRBV28	.	TRBJ1-2	.	TGTGCCAGCAGTCCCACAGCTAACTATGGCTACACCTTC	CASSPTANYGYTF
TRBV18	.	TRBJ2-5	.	TGTGCCAGCTCACCAGGGGCAGTCGAGACCCAGTACTTC	CASSPGAVETQYF
TRBV7-6	.	TRBJ1-1	.	TGTGCCAGCAGCTTAGGGGGGGGAGTTGGCAGGGTGTTGACTGAAGCTTTCTTT	CASSLGGGVGRVLTEAFF
TRBV28	.	TRBJ1-1	.	TGTGCCAGCAGAGGGGGAACTGAAGCTTTCTTT	CASRGGTEAFF
TRBV28	.	TRBJ1-2	TRBD1	TGTGCCGTCAGGGGGGATCGGGAGGGCCTCTATGGCTACACCTTC	CAVRGDREGLYGYTF
TRBV5-1	.	TRBJ2-3	TRBD2	TGCGCCAGCAGCACCTTAGCGGGAAGCACAGATACGCAGTATTTT	CASSTLAGSTDTQYF
TRBV2	once	TRBJ2-3	.	TGTGCCAGCAGTGTGGGCTTTGACACAGATACGCAGTATTTT	CASSVGFDTDTQYF
TRBV6-4	.	TRBJ1-1	.	TGTGCCAGCAGTGACAGCTTTAACACTGAAGCTTTCTTT	CASSDSFNTEAFF
TRBV7-2	.	TRBJ1-1	.	TGTGCCAGCAGCTTGGGACATTCGAACACTGAAGCTTTCTTT	CASSLGHSNTEAFF
TRBV29-1	.	TRBJ1-1	.	TGCAGCGTTGAGATCGGGGAAACTGAAGCTTTCTTT	CSVEIGETEAFF
TRBV18	.	TRBJ2-5	.	TGTGCCAGCTCTGGGGGGACTTCGGAGACCCAGTACTTC	CASSGGTSETQYF
TRBV13	once	TRBJ2-1	.	TGTGCCAGCAGTCTAGAGGCAGAGACCTACAATGAGCAGTTCTTC	CASSLEAETYNEQFF
TRBV6-1	.	TRBJ1-2	TRBD1	TGTGCCAGCAGGACCACGCCGGGACAGGGGAGAGGCTACACCTTC	CASRTTPGQGRGYTF